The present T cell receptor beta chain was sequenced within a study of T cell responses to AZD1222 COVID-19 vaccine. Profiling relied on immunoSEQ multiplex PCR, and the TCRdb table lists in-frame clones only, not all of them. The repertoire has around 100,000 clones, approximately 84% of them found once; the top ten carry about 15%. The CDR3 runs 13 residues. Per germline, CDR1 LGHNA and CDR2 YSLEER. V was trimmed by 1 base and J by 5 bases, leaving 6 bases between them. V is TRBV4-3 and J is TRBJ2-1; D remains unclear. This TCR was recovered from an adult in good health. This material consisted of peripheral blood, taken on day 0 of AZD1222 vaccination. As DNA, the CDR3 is TGCGCCAGCAGCCAAGCAACAGACAATGAGCAGTTCTTC. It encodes CASSQATDNEQFF.